This entry features one T cell receptor beta chain sequence. The specificity of this receptor is unknown. No clone much larger than this one lies a single base away; base qualities are absent. CDR1 WNHNN and CDR2 SYGVQD are derived from the germline V gene (reference sequence). V loses 5 bases of germline sequence and J loses 4 bases, and the interval between the two ends is 8 bases. Its CDR3 holds 12 amino acids, cysteine through phenylalanine. The CDR3 DNA has 36 bases and is translated from base 1. Libraries were built with the immunoSEQ multiplex PCR assay. For most patients, genomic DNA was isolated with the Qiagen DNeasy Blood and Tissue Kit and sent frozen to Adaptive Biotechnologies for TCR sequencing. For most patients, genomic DNA was subjected to high-throughput TCR-beta CDR3 sequencing by Adaptive Biotechnologies. Concerning the study's data processing: TCR sequencing data were retrieved from Adaptive's ImmunoSEQ software for 18 patients, whereas a few other patients were processed with MiXCR and VDJtools. CD4 versus CD8 sorting errors were corrected by removing sequences found in both subsets at a frequency ratio below 5:1. CDR3 nucleotide sequences shared between donor and recipient were removed because the origin of such sequences could not be assigned. To count as alloreactive, a clone needed at least 2-fold expansion over unstimulated cells and a minimum CFSE-low frequency of 0.002% (template counts) or 0.001% (read counts). Clones detected in sequenced pre-transplant spleen, lymph node, or MLR CFSE-low populations of the donor or recipient were defined as mappable. Cumulative frequency of alloreactive clones was calculated as a percentage of all sequences weighted by copy number. TCRdb carries this immuneACCESS record with in-frame sequences only. Its versions omit some clonotypes, under half of them owing to an unresolved V gene in the studies checked, with the rest unexplained. V, J and clone size reflect that table, while D and trimming were determined from the DNA. The sample records about 120,000 clones, over 80% of which are singletons. Jointly, the top ten make up around 0.12% of the sample.

In the paper's terms, the time point label means: cells obtained before transplantation from donor or recipient. CD3+CD4+ and CD3+CD8+ populations were FACS-sorted from unstimulated pre-transplant donor and recipient cells taken from spleen or lymph nodes. This record belongs to a study of graft-versus-host responses after intestinal transplantation (dated by TCRdb to about 2021). At the level of the whole study: Multivisceral, liver-intestinal, or isolated intestinal transplants were received by the recipients. Rather than being sequenced by the commercial service, samples from a few later patients were sequenced in-house on an Illumina MiSeq and processed with MiXCR. After intestinal transplantation, graft-versus-host and host-versus-graft alloreactive T cell clones were followed in the graft, circulation and bone marrow using bulk TCR-beta CDR3 sequencing. Every recipient was given anti-thymocyte globulin induction, followed by roughly 3 years of maintenance tacrolimus and steroids. To identify alloreactive clones, pre-transplant mixed lymphocyte reaction products were sequenced and compared with unstimulated pre-transplant donor and recipient T cells. The cohort enrolled about two dozen intestinal transplant recipients, one of whom was a retransplant, and a few patients without pretransplant specimens were excluded. Donor T cell macrochimerism was defined as a peak of at least 4% donor T cells among recipient peripheral blood mononuclear cells.

What the work shows at the level of the full study, not this receptor alone: High GvH to HvG T cell clonal ratios were observed in the allografts of patients with donor T cell macrochimerism. GvH clones were found in recipient bone marrow, and some of the GvH clones appeared earlier in ileal mucosa or blood, which is consistent with an intestinal mucosal origin. Early after transplant, peak levels of circulating GvH clones were found to be associated with declines in HvG clones. The relatively low number and heterogeneity of intestinal transplant patients limited the conclusions.

Sequences were derived from unstimulated CD4+ T cells sorted from spleen or lymph node cells, sampled before intestinal transplant. The sequence was obtained from a human donor who received an intestinal transplant. The chain is made from TRBV10-1 and TRBJ1-2; the D segment cannot be called with confidence. The CDR3 has the sequence CASSSGSYGYTF. The DNA reads as follows: TGCGCCAGCAGTTCGGGGAGCTATGGCTACACCTTC.